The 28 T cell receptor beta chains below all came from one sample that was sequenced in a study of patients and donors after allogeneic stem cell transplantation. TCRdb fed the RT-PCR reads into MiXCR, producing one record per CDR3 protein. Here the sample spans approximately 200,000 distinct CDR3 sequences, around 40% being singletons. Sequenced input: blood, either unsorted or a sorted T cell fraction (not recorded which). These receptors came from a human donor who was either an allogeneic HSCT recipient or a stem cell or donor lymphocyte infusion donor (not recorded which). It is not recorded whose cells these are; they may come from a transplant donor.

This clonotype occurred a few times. The CDR3 region is CASSFGRPDRRYEQYF. As DNA, the CDR3 is TGCGCCAGCAGCTTCGGCAGGCCCGACCGCCGCTACGAGCAGTACTTC. The chain is built from TRBV5-1 and TRBJ2-7; unclear D gene. This CDR3 comprises 16 residues. Between the trimmed V and J ends, which lost 2 bases and 3 bases, there was a span of 18 bases. The V gene's germline CDR1 is SGHRS and CDR2 YFSETQ.

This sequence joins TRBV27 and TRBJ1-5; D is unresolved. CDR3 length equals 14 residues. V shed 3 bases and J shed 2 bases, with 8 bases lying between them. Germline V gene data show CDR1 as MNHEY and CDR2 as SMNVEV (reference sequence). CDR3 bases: TGTGCCAGCAGTTTGTGGCAGGGCAATCAGCCCCAGCATTTT. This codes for CASSLWQGNQPQHF.

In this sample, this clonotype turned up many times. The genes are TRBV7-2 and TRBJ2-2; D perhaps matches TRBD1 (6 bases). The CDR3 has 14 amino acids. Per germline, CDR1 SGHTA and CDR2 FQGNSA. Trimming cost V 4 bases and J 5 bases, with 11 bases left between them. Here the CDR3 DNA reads TGTGCCAGCAGCTATCAGGGGACGACCGGGGAGCTGTTTTTT. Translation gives CASSYQGTTGELFF.

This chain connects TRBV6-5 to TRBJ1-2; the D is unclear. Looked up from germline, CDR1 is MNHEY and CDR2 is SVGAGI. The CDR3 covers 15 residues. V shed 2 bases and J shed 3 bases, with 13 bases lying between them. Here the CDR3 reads CASSYDGSIHYGYTF. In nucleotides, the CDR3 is TGTGCCAGCAGTTACGATGGCAGCATACACTATGGCTACACCTTC.

The DNA for the CDR3 is TGTGCCAGCAGACGGCAGGGGACCTCTGGAAACACCATATATTTT. It translates to CASRRQGTSGNTIYF. V is TRBV5-6 and J is TRBJ1-3, with D possibly matching TRBD1 (6 bases). The germline gives CDR1 SGHDT, CDR2 YYEEEE. V was trimmed by 5 bases and J by 0 bases, leaving 12 bases between them. The CDR3 is 15 amino acids.

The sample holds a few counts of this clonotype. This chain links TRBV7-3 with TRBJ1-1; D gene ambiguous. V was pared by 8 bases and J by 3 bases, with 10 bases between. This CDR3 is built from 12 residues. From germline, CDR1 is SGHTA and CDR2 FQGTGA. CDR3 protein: CASRGEDTEAFF. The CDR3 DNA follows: TGTGCCAGCCGCGGGGAGGACACTGAAGCTTTCTTT.

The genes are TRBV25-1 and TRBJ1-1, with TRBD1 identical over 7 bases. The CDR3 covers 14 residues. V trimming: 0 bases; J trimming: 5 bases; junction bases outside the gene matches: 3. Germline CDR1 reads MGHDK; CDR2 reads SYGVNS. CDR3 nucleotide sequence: TGTGCCAGCAGTGAATACCCGGGACAGACTGAAGCTTTCTTT. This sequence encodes CASSEYPGQTEAFF.

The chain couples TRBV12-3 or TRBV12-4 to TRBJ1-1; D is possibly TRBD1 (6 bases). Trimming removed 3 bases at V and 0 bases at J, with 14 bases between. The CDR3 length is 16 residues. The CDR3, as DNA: TGTGCCAGCAGTTTTTTCGGGGGGCGGATGAACACTGAAGCTTTCTTT. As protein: CASSFFGGRMNTEAFF.

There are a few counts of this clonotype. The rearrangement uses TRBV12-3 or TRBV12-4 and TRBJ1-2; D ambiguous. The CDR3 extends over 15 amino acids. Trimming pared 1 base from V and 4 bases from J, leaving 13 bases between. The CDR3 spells CASSLGQPGGYGYTF. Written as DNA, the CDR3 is TGTGCCAGCAGTTTAGGACAACCCGGAGGCTATGGCTACACCTTC.

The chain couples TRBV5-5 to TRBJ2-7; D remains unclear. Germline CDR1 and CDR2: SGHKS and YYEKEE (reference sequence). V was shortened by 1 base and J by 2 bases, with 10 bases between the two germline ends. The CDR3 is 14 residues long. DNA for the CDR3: TGTGCCAGCAGCTTGCGTACGTATACCTACGAGCAGTACTTC. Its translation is CASSLRTYTYEQYF.

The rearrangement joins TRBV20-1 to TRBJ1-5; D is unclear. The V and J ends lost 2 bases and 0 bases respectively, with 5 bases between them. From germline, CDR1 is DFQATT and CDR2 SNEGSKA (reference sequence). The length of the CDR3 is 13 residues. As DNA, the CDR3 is TGCAGTGCTAGAACGCATAGCAATCAGCCCCAGCATTTT. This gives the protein CSARTHSNQPQHF.

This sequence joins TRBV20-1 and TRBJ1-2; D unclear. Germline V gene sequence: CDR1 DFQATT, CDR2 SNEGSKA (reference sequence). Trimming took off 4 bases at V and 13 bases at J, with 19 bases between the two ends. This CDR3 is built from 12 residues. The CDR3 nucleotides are TGCAGTGCTACCGTAAGGGTTCGACGATCCACCTTC. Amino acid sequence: CSATVRVRRSTF.

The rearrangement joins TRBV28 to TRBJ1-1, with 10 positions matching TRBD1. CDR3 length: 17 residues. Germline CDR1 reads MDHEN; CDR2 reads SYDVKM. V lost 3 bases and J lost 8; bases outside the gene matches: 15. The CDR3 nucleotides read TGTGCCAGCAGTTTCCCTGTGACAGGGGGCCCCTCGGCCGAAGCTTTCTTT. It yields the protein CASSFPVTGGPSAEAFF.

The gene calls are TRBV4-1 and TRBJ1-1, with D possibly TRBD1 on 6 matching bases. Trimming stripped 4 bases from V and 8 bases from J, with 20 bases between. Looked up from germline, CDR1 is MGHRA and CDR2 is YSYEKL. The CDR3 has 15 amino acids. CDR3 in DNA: TGCGCCAGCAGCCTCCTGGCCGGGGGCTCGGGGGAAGCTTTCTTT. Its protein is CASSLLAGGSGEAFF.

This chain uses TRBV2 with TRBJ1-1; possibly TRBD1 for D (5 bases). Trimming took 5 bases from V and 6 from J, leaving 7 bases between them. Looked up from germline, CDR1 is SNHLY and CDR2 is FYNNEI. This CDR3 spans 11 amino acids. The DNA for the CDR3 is TGTGCCAGCAGTCGCAGGGCTGAAGCTTTCTTT. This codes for CASSRRAEAFF.

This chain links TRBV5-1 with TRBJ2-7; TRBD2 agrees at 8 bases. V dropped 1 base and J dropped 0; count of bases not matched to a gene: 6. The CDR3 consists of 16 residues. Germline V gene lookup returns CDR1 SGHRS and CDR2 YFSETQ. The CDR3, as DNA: TGCGCCAGCAGCTTGCGAGCCGGGACTAGCTCCTACGAGCAGTACTTC. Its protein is CASSLRAGTSSYEQYF.

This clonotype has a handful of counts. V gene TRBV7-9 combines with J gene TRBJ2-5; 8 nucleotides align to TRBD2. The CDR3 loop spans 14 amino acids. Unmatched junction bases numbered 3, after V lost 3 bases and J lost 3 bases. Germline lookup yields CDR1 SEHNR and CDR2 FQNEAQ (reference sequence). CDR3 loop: CASSFGGGKETQYF. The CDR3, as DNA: TGTGCCAGCAGCTTCGGGGGGGGCAAAGAGACCCAGTACTTC. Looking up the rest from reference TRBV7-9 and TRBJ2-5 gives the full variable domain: DTGVSQNPRHKITKRGQNVTFRCDPISEHNRLYWYRQTLGQGPEFLTYFQNEAQLEKSRLLSDRFSAERPKGSFSTLEIQRTEQGDSAMYLCASSFGGGKETQYFGPGTRLLVL.

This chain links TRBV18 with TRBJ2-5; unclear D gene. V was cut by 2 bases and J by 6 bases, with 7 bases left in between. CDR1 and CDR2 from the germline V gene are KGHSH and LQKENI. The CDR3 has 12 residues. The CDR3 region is CASSPSEKTQYF. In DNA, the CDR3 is TGTGCCAGCTCACCATCTGAGAAGACCCAGTACTTC. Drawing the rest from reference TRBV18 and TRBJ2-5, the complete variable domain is NAGVMQNPRHLVRRRGQEARLRCSPMKGHSHVYWYRQLPEEGLKFMVYLQKENIIDESGMPKERFSAEFPKEGPSILRIQQVVRGDSAAYFCASSPSEKTQYFGPGTRLLVL.

The CDR3 DNA is TGTGCCAGCAGCTTAACAGGGGGAGAGTATGGCTACACCTTC. It codes for CASSLTGGEYGYTF. The chain combines TRBV7-3 with TRBJ1-2; TRBD1 is a possible D gene (6 bases). Per germline, CDR1 SGHTA and CDR2 FQGTGA. This CDR3 has 14 amino acids. V lost 0 bases, J lost 5 bases, and 10 bases lay in between.

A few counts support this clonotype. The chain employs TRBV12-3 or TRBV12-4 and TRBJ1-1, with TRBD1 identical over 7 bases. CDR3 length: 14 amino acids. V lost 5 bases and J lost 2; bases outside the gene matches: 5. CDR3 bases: TGTGCCAGCAGTCCGGGACAGACAAACACTGAAGCTTTCTTT. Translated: CASSPGQTNTEAFF.

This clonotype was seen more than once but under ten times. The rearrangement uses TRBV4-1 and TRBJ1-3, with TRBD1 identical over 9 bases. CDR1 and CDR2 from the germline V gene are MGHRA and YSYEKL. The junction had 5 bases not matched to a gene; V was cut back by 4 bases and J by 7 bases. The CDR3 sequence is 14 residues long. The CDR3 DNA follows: TGCGCCAGCAGCCCCGCCGGGACAGGGAACACCATATATTTT. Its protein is CASSPAGTGNTIYF.

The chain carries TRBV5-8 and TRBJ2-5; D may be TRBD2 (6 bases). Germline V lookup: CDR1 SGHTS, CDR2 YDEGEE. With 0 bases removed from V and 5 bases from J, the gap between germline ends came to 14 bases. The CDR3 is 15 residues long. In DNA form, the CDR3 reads TGTGCCAGCAGCTTGGCGCGGGGCTTGCAGGAGACCCAGTACTTC. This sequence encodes CASSLARGLQETQYF.

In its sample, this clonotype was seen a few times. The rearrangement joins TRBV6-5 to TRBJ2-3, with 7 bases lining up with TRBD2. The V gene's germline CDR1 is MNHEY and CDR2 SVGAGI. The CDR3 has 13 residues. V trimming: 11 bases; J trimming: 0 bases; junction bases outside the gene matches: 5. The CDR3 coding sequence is TGTGCCGCGGGGGAGCGGAGCACAGATACGCAGTATTTT. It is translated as CAAGERSTDTQYF.

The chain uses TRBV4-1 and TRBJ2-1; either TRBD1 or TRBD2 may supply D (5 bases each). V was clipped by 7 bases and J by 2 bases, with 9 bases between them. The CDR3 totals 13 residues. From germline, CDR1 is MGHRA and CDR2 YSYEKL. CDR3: CASTQGPYNEQFF. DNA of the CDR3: TGCGCCAGCACCCAGGGACCCTACAATGAGCAGTTCTTC.

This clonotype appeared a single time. The CDR3 DNA reads as TGCGCCAGCAGCCGGACAGGGGGGCGGTACGAGCAGTACTTC. Translated: CASSRTGGRYEQYF. The J gene is TRBJ2-7, the V gene TRBV5-1; 10 positions agree with TRBD1. The V gene end was trimmed by 4 bases and the J gene end by 4 bases; junction bases not matched to a gene: 5. Looked up from germline, CDR1 is SGHRS and CDR2 is YFSETQ. This CDR3 contains 14 residues.

The CDR3 nucleotides are TGTGCCAGCAGCCCCTGGACAGGGGACACTGAAGCTTTCTTT. As protein: CASSPWTGDTEAFF. This chain uses TRBV5-6 with TRBJ1-1, with TRBD1 matching over 9 bases. Trimming removed 4 bases from V and 3 bases from J; junction bases left unmatched: 4. The CDR3 loop spans 14 amino acids. Germline lookup yields CDR1 SGHDT and CDR2 YYEEEE.

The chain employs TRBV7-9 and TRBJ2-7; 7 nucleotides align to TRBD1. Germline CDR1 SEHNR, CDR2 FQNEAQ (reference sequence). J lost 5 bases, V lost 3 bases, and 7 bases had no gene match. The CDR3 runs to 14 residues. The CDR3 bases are TGTGCCAGCAGCTTTATACAGGGGACAGACGAGCAGTACTTC. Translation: CASSFIQGTDEQYF. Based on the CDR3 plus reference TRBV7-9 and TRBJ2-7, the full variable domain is DTGVSQNPRHKITKRGQNVTFRCDPISEHNRLYWYRQTLGQGPEFLTYFQNEAQLEKSRLLSDRFSAERPKGSFSTLEIQRTEQGDSAMYLCASSFIQGTDEQYFGPGTRLTVT.

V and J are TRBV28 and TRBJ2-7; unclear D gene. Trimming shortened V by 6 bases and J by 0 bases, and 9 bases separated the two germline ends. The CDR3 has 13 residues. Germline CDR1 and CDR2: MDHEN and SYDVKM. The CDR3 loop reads CASRRAGSYEQYF. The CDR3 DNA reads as TGTGCCAGCAGAAGGGCCGGCTCCTACGAGCAGTACTTC.